These 27 T cell receptor beta chains share one sample of origin, sequenced in a study of cytomegalovirus exposure and HLA in healthy donors (dated by TCRdb to the late 2010s). Libraries were built with the immunoSEQ multiplex PCR assay. For the multiplex PCR, a mixture combining 60 forward primers for TCR Vbeta segments and 13 reverse primers for TCR Jbeta segments was used. The clones in this table, taken by TCRdb from immuneACCESS, are in-frame only. Not every clone is retained; where verified, under half of the shortfall comes from an unresolved V gene, and the cause of the rest is unknown. For this sample the table gives roughly 100,000 clones, of which about 72% were detected only once. Around 17% of the sample rests with the top ten. The sequenced material came from PBMCs. All receptors come from an older woman in good health and CMV-seropositive.

This clone was seen only a few times. V is TRBV7-9 and J is TRBJ1-1; possible D gene TRBD1, 5 bases. CDR1 is SEHNR and CDR2 is FQNEAQ in the germline V gene (reference sequence). V lost 0 bases, J lost 4 bases, and 6 bases lay in between. The CDR3 runs 13 residues. DNA for the CDR3: TGTGCCAGCAGCTTAGCAGGGGCCACTGAAGCTTTCTTT. This gives the protein CASSLAGATEAFF.

The chain joins TRBV29-1 to TRBJ2-3; 12 positions agree with TRBD1. With V trimmed by 5 bases and J by 1 base, 13 bases remained unmatched. The CDR3 has 18 amino acids. In germline, CDR1 is SQVTM, CDR2 ANQGSEA. CDR3 in DNA: TGCAGCGTTCGGAGCCGGGACAGGGGGCCCTTCGGCACAGATACGCAGTATTTT. Translating gives CSVRSRDRGPFGTDTQYF.

The gene calls are TRBV18 and TRBJ2-3; D not certain. Germline V CDR1 and CDR2: KGHSH, LQKENI. Between the trimmed V and J ends, which lost 0 bases and 9 bases, there was a span of 10 bases. This CDR3 spans 13 amino acids. CDR3 coding DNA: TGTGCCAGCTCACCACCATCAGTCCAGACGCAGTATTTT. As protein: CASSPPSVQTQYF.

This chain uses TRBV7-9 with TRBJ2-5; TRBD2 agrees at 7 bases. Germline CDR1 SEHNR, CDR2 FQNEAQ (reference sequence). V lost 2 bases, J lost 5 bases, and 5 bases stayed unmatched. CDR3 length equals 14 residues. Written as DNA, the CDR3 is TGTGCCAGCAGCTTATCTGGCGGGAGTGAGACCCAGTACTTC. Encoded protein: CASSLSGGSETQYF.

The chain carries TRBV10-3 and TRBJ2-3, with 8 bases matching TRBD2. V lost 8 bases, J lost 5 bases, and 9 bases stayed unmatched. The V gene's germline CDR1 is ENHRY and CDR2 SYGVKD. The CDR3 has 14 residues. The CDR3 spells CAISLREGVDTQYF. In DNA, the CDR3 is TGTGCCATCTCCCTACGGGAGGGGGTAGATACGCAGTATTTT.

The rearrangement links TRBV5-1 to TRBJ2-3, with TRBD2 identical over 14 bases. There are 16 residues in the CDR3. Per the germline V gene, CDR1 is SGHRS and CDR2 is YFSETQ. The junction had 2 bases not matched to a gene; V was cut back by 4 bases and J by 1 base. In nucleotides, the CDR3 is TGCGCCAGCAGCCCGGGACTAGCGGGAGGCACAGATACGCAGTATTTT. This codes for CASSPGLAGGTDTQYF.

The chain links TRBV4-2 to TRBJ2-3, with TRBD2 matching over 14 bases. Unmatched junction bases numbered 17, after V lost 0 bases and J lost 0 bases. This CDR3 has 23 amino acids. Germline CDR1 and CDR2: LGHNA and YNFKEQ. CDR3 coding DNA: TGTGCCAGCAGCCAAGAACCTCCCTCCGGGACTAGCGGGAGCTTTTTGAGCACAGATACGCAGTATTTT. This sequence encodes CASSQEPPSGTSGSFLSTDTQYF.

This chain uses TRBV27 with TRBJ2-2; the D is unclear. Trimming removed 2 bases at V and 7 bases at J, with 17 bases between. The CDR3 spans 16 residues. Germline V gives CDR1 MNHEY, CDR2 SMNVEV (reference sequence). The CDR3: CASSLNRAIGFGELFF. The DNA for the CDR3 is TGTGCCAGCAGTTTAAATCGAGCCATCGGGTTCGGGGAGCTGTTTTTT.

This chain links TRBV19 with TRBJ1-5, with D possibly matching TRBD1 (6 bases). CDR1 and CDR2 (germline): LNHDA, SQIVND (reference sequence). The CDR3 has 14 amino acids. V lost 1 base and J lost 3, with 7 bases in between. For the CDR3, the DNA is TGTGCCAGTAGTATAGCAGGGGACAATCAGCCCCAGCATTTT. The encoded protein is CASSIAGDNQPQHF.

The V gene is TRBV5-4, the J gene TRBJ2-2; tentatively, D is TRBD2 (7 bases). The germline gives CDR1 SGHNT, CDR2 YYREEE (reference sequence). The V gene lost 4 bases and the J gene lost 5 bases, with 15 bases spanning the gap. CDR3 length: 15 amino acids. The CDR3 loop is CASSRGRERTGELFF. Here the CDR3 DNA reads TGTGCCAGCAGCCGGGGGCGGGAGAGAACCGGGGAGCTGTTTTTT.

The chain employs TRBV6-6 and TRBJ1-1; D gene unclear. This CDR3 comprises 12 residues. Germline-derived CDR1 and CDR2 are MNHNY and SVGAGI (reference sequence). V was cut by 2 bases and J by 7 bases, with 8 bases left in between. DNA of the CDR3: TGTGCCAGCAGTTACATCCGGGGTGAAGCTTTCTTT. Its translation: CASSYIRGEAFF.

V is TRBV7-9 and J is TRBJ2-1, with D maybe TRBD1 (5 bases). V lost 2 bases and J lost 0, with 8 bases in between. The germline V gene has CDR1 SEHNR and CDR2 FQNEAQ (reference sequence). CDR3 length: 15 residues. CDR3 region: CASSLQGYSYNEQFF. CDR3 bases: TGTGCCAGCAGCTTACAGGGTTACTCCTACAATGAGCAGTTCTTC.

This clone occurred a few times. This rearrangement joins TRBV2 to TRBJ1-1; D not resolved. The germline V and J ends were trimmed by 11 bases and 0 bases, with 13 bases remaining between them. This CDR3 has 13 residues. Germline values: CDR1 SNHLY, CDR2 FYNNEI. CDR3 residues: CAVPGSVNTEAFF. As DNA, the CDR3 is TGTGCCGTCCCAGGTAGTGTGAACACTGAAGCTTTCTTT.

This chain uses TRBV5-1 with TRBJ2-2, with D maybe TRBD1 (5 bases). The germline V gene encodes CDR1 SGHRS and CDR2 YFSETQ. The ends were cut back, 0 bases at V and 4 bases at J, with 7 bases in the middle. This CDR3 has 14 residues. The chain's CDR3 is CASSLGQRTGELFF. Written as DNA, the CDR3 is TGCGCCAGCAGCTTGGGACAGCGCACCGGGGAGCTGTTTTTT. The full variable domain, rest sourced from reference TRBV5-1 and TRBJ2-2, is KAGVTQTPRYLIKTRGQQVTLSCSPISGHRSVSWYQQTPGQGLQFLFEYFSETQRNKGNFPGRFSGRQFSNSRSEMNVSTLELGDSALYLCASSLGQRTGELFFGEGSRLTVL.

The rearrangement links TRBV19 to TRBJ2-1; TRBD2 is a possible D gene (5 bases). Deletions cut 7 bases from V and 4 bases from J, with 14 bases between. Germline V gene lookup returns CDR1 LNHDA and CDR2 SQIVND (reference sequence). This CDR3 spans 14 amino acids. The CDR3 protein is CASNSGLSYNEQFF. The CDR3 DNA follows: TGTGCCAGTAACTCTGGACTTTCATACAATGAGCAGTTCTTC.

This sequence joins TRBV7-9 and TRBJ2-5, with TRBD2 identical over 7 bases. Germline V CDR1 and CDR2: SEHNR, FQNEAQ (reference sequence). The CDR3 contains 13 residues. V shed 2 bases, J shed 7 bases, and the junction held 4 bases outside the gene matches. This chain's CDR3 is CASSLTGRATQYF. The CDR3 DNA is TGTGCCAGCAGCTTAACGGGGAGGGCGACCCAGTACTTC.

This clone has only a few counts. This chain connects TRBV5-4 to TRBJ1-1; 9 bases are a match to TRBD1. The CDR3 spans 16 residues. Trimming took 0 bases from V and 4 from J; bases not matched to a gene: 7. Per germline, CDR1 SGHNT and CDR2 YYREEE (reference sequence). The CDR3 sequence is CASSLGTGVQRTEAFF. In DNA form, the CDR3 reads TGTGCCAGCAGCTTGGGGACAGGGGTTCAACGCACTGAAGCTTTCTTT.

The CDR3: CAWSWDFSGLDEQFF. The CDR3 DNA reads TGTGCCTGGAGCTGGGACTTCTCTGGGTTGGATGAGCAGTTCTTC. The J gene is TRBJ2-1, the V gene TRBV30; weak D call: TRBD2 (6 bases). The germline CDR1 and CDR2 sequences are GTSNPN and SVGIG (reference sequence). The V and J ends lost 3 bases and 8 bases respectively, with 20 bases between them. This CDR3 comprises 15 residues.

Only a few counts were recorded for this clone. The genes are TRBV5-1 and TRBJ2-7; 8 bases agree with TRBD2. J gave up 7 bases and V 0 bases, and 6 bases lay outside the gene matches. CDR1 is SGHRS and CDR2 is YFSETQ in the germline V gene. This CDR3 contains 14 residues. This chain's CDR3 is CASSLAAGGLEQYF. The DNA for the CDR3 is TGCGCCAGCAGCTTGGCCGCGGGGGGCTTGGAGCAGTACTTC. Complete variable domain (other parts from reference TRBV5-1 and TRBJ2-7): KAGVTQTPRYLIKTRGQQVTLSCSPISGHRSVSWYQQTPGQGLQFLFEYFSETQRNKGNFPGRFSGRQFSNSRSEMNVSTLELGDSALYLCASSLAAGGLEQYFGPGTRLTVT.

This clone was found once. The CDR3 is CASSLGDRDYGYTF. DNA for the CDR3: TGTGCCAGCAGCTTGGGGGACAGGGACTATGGCTACACCTTC. This chain connects TRBV5-4 to TRBJ1-2; 9 bases are shared with TRBD1. The CDR3 runs 14 residues. V gave up 0 bases and J gave up 3 bases; unmatched junction bases: 0. Germline loops: CDR1 SGHNT, CDR2 YYREEE (reference sequence). Using reference TRBV5-4 and TRBJ1-2 for the parts outside the CDR3, the full variable domain is ETGVTQSPTHLIKTRGQQVTLRCSSQSGHNTVSWYQQALGQGPQFIFQYYREEENGRGNFPPRFSGLQFPNYSSELNVNALELDDSALYLCASSLGDRDYGYTFGSGTRLTVV.

This rearrangement joins TRBV5-1 to TRBJ2-5; TRBD2 matches 8 bases. CDR1 is SGHRS, CDR2 YFSETQ, per germline. The CDR3 length is 16 residues. J was trimmed by 1 base and V by 0 bases; bases with no gene match: 5. The CDR3 region is CASSLGSGGSQETQYF. For the CDR3, the DNA is TGCGCCAGCAGCTTGGGGTCGGGAGGGAGCCAAGAGACCCAGTACTTC. Drawing the rest from reference TRBV5-1 and TRBJ2-5, the complete variable domain is KAGVTQTPRYLIKTRGQQVTLSCSPISGHRSVSWYQQTPGQGLQFLFEYFSETQRNKGNFPGRFSGRQFSNSRSEMNVSTLELGDSALYLCASSLGSGGSQETQYFGPGTRLLVL.

The chain joins TRBV5-1 to TRBJ1-1; TRBD1 agrees at 9 bases. Germline V lookup: CDR1 SGHRS, CDR2 YFSETQ. This CDR3 has 15 amino acids. The ends lost 7 bases at V and 1 base at J; junction bases unmatched: 8. For the CDR3, the DNA is TGCGCCAGCCGACTCGGGACAGGGCGGAACACTGAAGCTTTCTTT. This sequence encodes CASRLGTGRNTEAFF.

The sample holds a few counts of this clone. The chain has TRBV7-5 and TRBJ2-1; the table's D call TRBD2 went unverified against the DNA. TRBV7-5 is reported as a pseudogene. The CDR3 runs 13 residues. Here the CDR3 DNA reads TGTGCCAGCAGCTTCGGGTCTAGCAATGAGCAGTTCTTC. Translation gives CASSFGSSNEQFF.

In this sample, this clone turned up once. The V call is TRBV28, the J call TRBJ1-5; maybe TRBD1 (5 bases). The CDR3 has 12 residues. Germline CDR1 and CDR2: MDHEN and SYDVKM. The V end was cut by 5 bases, the J end by 11 bases, with 13 bases between. The CDR3 loop is CASSPGRGAQHF. The CDR3 DNA reads TGTGCCAGCAGTCCCGGCCGGGGGGCCCAGCATTTT.

The V and J genes are TRBV4-1 and TRBJ2-1, with D tentatively TRBD2 (7 bases). V was cut by 3 bases and J by 4 bases, with 22 bases left in between. This CDR3 contains 18 residues. Germline V gene data show CDR1 as MGHRA and CDR2 as YSYEKL. DNA of the CDR3: TGCGCCAGCAGCCACACCCGGGGGGCGGGAGAAGGTTACAATGAGCAGTTCTTC. The encoded protein is CASSHTRGAGEGYNEQFF.

The V gene is TRBV7-3, the J gene TRBJ2-1; 8 positions agree with TRBD2. CDR1 and CDR2 (germline): SGHTA, FQGTGA. This CDR3 region has 15 residues. V lost 5 bases to trimming and J lost 4 bases; unmatched junction nucleotides: 7. DNA for the CDR3: TGTGCCAGCAGCCCCTATAGCGGGGCGTACAATGAGCAGTTCTTC. Protein sequence: CASSPYSGAYNEQFF.

The chain combines TRBV21-1 with TRBJ2-7; the table names TRBD2, a call not compared with the DNA. TRBV21-1 is shown as a pseudogene. The CDR3 totals 17 residues. The CDR3 sequence: CASSKTLPLAGAYEQYF. In DNA, the CDR3 is TGTGCCAGCAGCAAAACGCTTCCGCTAGCGGGAGCCTACGAGCAGTACTTC.